A selection of T cell receptor beta chains follows, all from one sample in a study of preoperative IRX-2 immunotherapy in early breast cancer. Only in-frame clones appear in the TCRdb table, and some are missing; sequencing was by immunoSEQ multiplex PCR. The sample shows 40,000 to 50,000 clones, about 72% of them seen only once. This specimen was tumor tissue, taken after IRX-2 immunotherapy. Receptors were obtained from a human donor with breast cancer. CDR3s include the opening cysteine and the closing phenylalanine or tryptophan.

J gene	V gene	CDR3 length	CDR3 protein
TRBJ2-5	TRBV15	16	CATSRDVLGLKETQYF
TRBJ2-7	TRBV6-8	15	CASSGEGGVFYEQYF
TRBJ2-7	TRBV19	14	CASSKGVPSYEQYF
TRBJ2-1	TRBV7-1	15	CASSSRGDPYNEQFF
TRBJ2-4	TRBV11-3	15	CASSFVAGGLNIQYF
TRBJ2-7	TRBV5-1	14	CASSWGSLPDEQYF
TRBJ1-1	TRBV6-8	15	CASSYRRGRDTEAFF
TRBJ1-3	TRBV19	13	CASTPNSGNTIYF
TRBJ2-1	TRBV29-1	14	CSVEAKRGYNEQFF
TRBJ2-7	TRBV7-6	14	CASSRDGSTYEQYF
TRBJ1-5	TRBV5-1	14	CASSRDYSNQPQHF
TRBJ1-5	TRBV6-1	18	CASSEAGTAMPSNQPQHF
TRBJ2-1	TRBV5-1	15	CASSLLTGSNDEQFF
TRBJ1-2	TRBV18	13	CASSPTEEVGYTF
TRBJ1-5	TRBV16	15	CASSQSHGFNQPQHF
TRBJ1-2	TRBV19	14	CASSIGHLNYGYTF
TRBJ1-5	TRBV5-1	15	CASSLAGQVNQPQHF
TRBJ2-6	TRBV18	18	CASSPQAGSPSGANVLTF
TRBJ1-3	TRBV6-8	15	CASRHTGDGGNTIYF
TRBJ1-1	TRBV6-8	15	CASRVRDRTNTEAFF
TRBJ1-4	TRBV28	14	CAGSFTGGREKLFF
TRBJ1-4	TRBV19	15	CASSIGGRANEKLFF
TRBJ1-2	TRBV5-1	14	CASSLRTENYGYTF
TRBJ2-3	TRBV11-3	16	CASSRPRGRGADTQYF